This passage covers 23 T cell receptor beta chains from one sample sequenced in a study of T-cell reconstitution after alpha-beta-depleted transplantation in children. As it was prepared, the TCRbeta library received unique molecular identifiers. TCRdb reprocessed the PCR reads via MiXCR and lists one record per CDR3 protein. The sample holds hundreds of thousands of distinct CDR3 sequences, 16% seen once. This specimen consisted of PBMCs from the stem cell graft donor, obtained from the stem cell graft. These receptors all come from a human donor who donated a stem cell graft to a child with acute myeloid leukemia.

This clonotype was seen ten or more times. The J gene is TRBJ1-1, the V gene TRBV20-1, with D unresolved. This CDR3 is built from 11 residues. Germline loops: CDR1 DFQATT, CDR2 SNEGSKA (reference sequence). Trimming left V 6 bases short and J 5 bases short, with 10 bases between. The CDR3 loop reads CSARRETEAFF. For the CDR3, the DNA is TGCAGTGCCCGTCGGGAGACTGAAGCTTTCTTT.

CDR3 sequence (DNA): TGCGCCAGCAGTGAGACCCGACAGGGGGGGGATGAAAAACTGTTTTTT. Residues: CASSETRQGGDEKLFF. The chain has TRBV10-2 and TRBJ1-4, with 9 bases fitting TRBD1. Germline V lookup: CDR1 WSHSY, CDR2 SAAADI. The V and J ends lost 2 bases and 6 bases, in that order; junction bases with no gene match: 7. CDR3 size: 16 residues.

This clonotype was picked up many times. The rearrangement joins TRBV5-1 to TRBJ2-3; D remains ambiguous. The V gene's germline CDR1 is SGHRS and CDR2 YFSETQ. The CDR3 is made up of 13 amino acids. V was shortened by 3 bases and J by 2 bases, with 7 bases between the two germline ends. The CDR3 reads CASSSSPTDTQYF. In DNA, the CDR3 is TGCGCCAGCAGCTCAAGCCCCACAGATACGCAGTATTTT.

This sequence joins TRBV12-5 and TRBJ2-3; D call uncertain. V lost 0 bases to trimming and J lost 0 bases, with 10 bases between them. CDR1 LGHNT and CDR2 FRNRAP come from the germline V gene. This CDR3 is built from 16 residues. Here the CDR3 DNA reads TGTGCTAGTGGTTTGGTACTTACTGGTAGCACAGATACGCAGTATTTT. This gives the protein CASGLVLTGSTDTQYF.

This clonotype was seen many times. The chain employs TRBV15 and TRBJ2-1, with a possible D match to TRBD2 (6 bases). Germline assignment: CDR1 LNHNV and CDR2 YYDKDF (reference sequence). V shed 0 bases and J shed 1 base, with 7 bases lying between them. CDR3 length equals 15 residues. The CDR3 is CATSRDRGSYNEQFF. For the CDR3, the DNA is TGTGCCACCAGCAGAGATCGGGGGTCCTACAATGAGCAGTTCTTC. Variable domain in full (rest from reference TRBV15 and TRBJ2-1): DAMVIQNPRYQVTQFGKPVTLSCSQTLNHNVMYWYQQKSSQAPKLLFHYYDKDFNNEADTPDNFQSRRPNTSFCFLDIRSPGLGDTAMYLCATSRDRGSYNEQFFGPGTRLTVL.

This clonotype was recorded a few times. The genes are TRBV5-1 and TRBJ1-1; 8 bases are shared with TRBD1. Germline values: CDR1 SGHRS, CDR2 YFSETQ. The CDR3 loop spans 16 amino acids. Germline trimming cut 4 bases from V and 1 base from J; bases unmatched to any gene: 9. CDR3 in amino acids: CASSPTQGAQNTEAFF. CDR3 nucleotides: TGCGCCAGCAGCCCCACGCAGGGGGCGCAGAACACTGAAGCTTTCTTT.

The genes are TRBV4-3 and TRBJ2-1; D possibly matches TRBD1 or TRBD2 (6 bases each). The germline V and J ends were trimmed by 0 bases and 9 bases, with 9 bases remaining between them. Germline V gene sequence: CDR1 LGHNA, CDR2 YSLEER. The CDR3 totals 13 residues. The CDR3 region has the DNA TGCGCCAGCAGCCAAGAGAGGGGGGCTGAGCAGTTCTTC. It specifies CASSQERGAEQFF.

There are a few counts of this clonotype. The genes are TRBV11-2 and TRBJ2-1; TRBD2 agrees at 8 bases. CDR3 size: 16 residues. V was clipped by 1 base and J by 2 bases; unmatched bases: 4. From germline, CDR1 is SGHAT and CDR2 FQNNGV. CDR3 in amino acids: CASSLGGSGAYNEQFF. CDR3 in DNA: TGTGCCAGCAGCTTAGGGGGTAGCGGGGCCTACAATGAGCAGTTCTTC.

This chain joins TRBV11-3 and TRBJ2-7; tentatively, D is TRBD2 (6 bases). Trimming took off 4 bases at V and 2 bases at J, with 9 bases between the two ends. This CDR3 region has 13 residues. CDR1 is SGHNT, CDR2 YENEEA, per germline. CDR3 sequence reads: CASSSGLTYEQYF. CDR3 sequence (DNA): TGTGCCAGCAGCTCCGGACTAACCTACGAGCAGTACTTC. Using reference TRBV11-3 and TRBJ2-7 for the parts outside the CDR3, the full variable domain is EAGVVQSPRYKIIEKKQPVAFWCNPISGHNTLYWYLQNLGQGPELLIRYENEEAVDDSQLPKDRFSAERLKGVDSTLKIQPAELGDSAVYLCASSSGLTYEQYFGPGTRLTVT.

This clonotype was picked up many times. The chain joins TRBV29-1 to TRBJ1-1; D is unresolved. Germline CDR1 reads SQVTM; CDR2 reads ANQGSEA. V was clipped by 7 bases and J by 7 bases, with 10 bases between them. This CDR3 spans 10 amino acids. CDR3 DNA sequence: TGCAGCGACCATAGGGTTGAAGCTTTCTTT. It translates to CSDHRVEAFF.

The chain carries TRBV3-1 and TRBJ2-3; 9 nucleotides align to TRBD2. J lost 5 bases, V lost 2 bases, and 5 bases had no gene match. This CDR3 contains 15 residues. CDR1 and CDR2 from the germline V gene are LGHDT and YNNKEL (reference sequence). The CDR3 coding sequence is TGTGCCAGCAGCCAATTGGTTAGCGGGGGAGATACGCAGTATTTT. Its translation is CASSQLVSGGDTQYF.

This clonotype was seen only a few times. The V and J genes are TRBV12-3 or TRBV12-4 and TRBJ2-7, with a weak D call TRBD1 (6 bases). V was pared by 6 bases and J by 2 bases, with 17 bases between. This CDR3 spans 15 amino acids. The CDR3 spells CASSHTGKAPYEQYF. The CDR3 DNA reads as TGTGCCAGCAGCCACACAGGGAAGGCTCCCTACGAGCAGTACTTC.

The chain combines TRBV3-1 with TRBJ2-1, with TRBD1 as a possible D gene (5 bases). Germline V gene sequence: CDR1 LGHDT, CDR2 YNNKEL (reference sequence). The CDR3 covers 15 residues. Trimming removed 0 bases at V and 5 bases at J, with 11 bases between. DNA for the CDR3: TGTGCCAGCAGCCAAGATCCCCAGGGCAACAATGAGCAGTTCTTC. Its translation is CASSQDPQGNNEQFF.

This chain links TRBV6-5 with TRBJ2-6; the D call may be TRBD1 or TRBD2 (5 bases each). Germline V CDR1 and CDR2: MNHEY, SVGAGI. V shed 0 bases and J shed 2 bases, with 14 bases lying between them. The CDR3 has 18 amino acids. For the CDR3, the DNA is TGTGCCAGCAGTTACTCTGGTGGGGGTATCGCTGGGGCCAACGTCCTGACTTTC. Residues: CASSYSGGGIAGANVLTF.

This clonotype has only a few counts. The gene calls are TRBV12-3 or TRBV12-4 and TRBJ2-1; D remains unclear. V lost 7 bases to trimming and J lost 2 bases, with 15 bases between them. The CDR3 is 15 residues long. This chain's CDR3 is CASIPDATPYNEQFF. CDR3 DNA sequence: TGTGCCAGCATCCCGGATGCAACCCCCTACAATGAGCAGTTCTTC.

This clonotype was recorded a few times. The chain recombines TRBV2 with TRBJ2-2, with 9 bases identical to TRBD1. This CDR3 is built from 14 residues. V dropped 6 bases and J dropped 6; count of bases not matched to a gene: 5. Germline CDR1 is SNHLY and CDR2 is FYNNEI. CDR3 DNA: TGTGCCAGCAGGGGGACAGGGAATGCCGGGGAGCTGTTTTTT. It translates to CASRGTGNAGELFF.

The rearrangement links TRBV5-1 to TRBJ2-1, with TRBD2 matching 9 bases. J lost 9 bases, V lost 4 bases, and 5 bases had no gene match. Germline V gene sequence: CDR1 SGHRS, CDR2 YFSETQ. This CDR3 is built from 13 residues. The CDR3 loop reads CASSLGLAVEQFF. The CDR3 nucleotides read TGCGCCAGCAGCCTGGGACTAGCTGTTGAGCAGTTCTTC.

The chain joins TRBV28 to TRBJ2-6; D is perhaps TRBD2 (6 bases). Looked up from germline, CDR1 is MDHEN and CDR2 is SYDVKM. This CDR3 contains 16 residues. V lost 2 bases, J lost 3 bases, and 11 bases lay in between. CDR3 in DNA: TGTGCCAGCAGTTTAGTTCAGGGAGGTGGGGCCAACGTCCTGACTTTC. Translating it yields CASSLVQGGGANVLTF.

The rearrangement uses TRBV6-2 or TRBV6-3 and TRBJ2-1; 7 bases map to TRBD1. Germline V gene lookup returns CDR1 MNHEY and CDR2 SVGEGT. The trim removed 8 bases at V and 4 bases at J, leaving 5 bases unmatched. This CDR3 spans 13 amino acids. This CDR3 is CASGWDSYNEQFF. As DNA, the CDR3 is TGTGCCAGCGGTTGGGACAGTTACAATGAGCAGTTCTTC.

The chain joins TRBV11-2 to TRBJ2-7; D gene uncertain. This CDR3 spans 13 amino acids. Trimming took 0 bases from V and 4 from J, leaving 7 bases between them. Germline loops: CDR1 SGHAT, CDR2 FQNNGV. CDR3 loop: CASSLDAYYEQYV. The CDR3 nucleotides read TGTGCCAGCAGCTTAGACGCCTATTACGAGCAGTACGTC.

In its sample, this clonotype was seen a few times. The chain joins TRBV28 to TRBJ2-3; no reliable D call. The CDR3 contains 15 residues. V lost 2 bases and J lost 0, with 9 bases in between. Germline V gene sequence: CDR1 MDHEN, CDR2 SYDVKM. For the CDR3, the DNA is TGTGCCAGCAGTTTAGCGAGTCGGAGCACAGATACGCAGTATTTT. It encodes CASSLASRSTDTQYF.

A remark on this clonotype: A single base separates this from a much larger clone, so it may be a read error. The genes are TRBV20-1 and TRBJ2-3; D is ambiguous. Trimming removed 5 bases at V and 0 bases at J, with 21 bases between. This CDR3 region has 17 residues. Germline V gene data show CDR1 as DFQATT and CDR2 as SNEGSKA (reference sequence). The CDR3 region is CSAYRIFPSSSTDTQYF. DNA of the CDR3: TGCAGTGCTTACCGCATTTTCCCCTCCTCTAGCACAGATACGCAGTATTTT.

This clonotype was recorded at least ten times. This chain joins TRBV10-3 and TRBJ1-2; 7 nucleotides match TRBD1. V lost 3 bases, J lost 5 bases, and 12 bases stayed unmatched. Germline loops: CDR1 ENHRY, CDR2 SYGVKD. The CDR3 has 16 residues. Written as DNA, the CDR3 is TGTGCCATCAGTGAACCGGGACAGTGGCTCGTTTATGGCTACACCTTC. It codes for CAISEPGQWLVYGYTF.